The subject of this entry is one T cell receptor beta chain. The data belong to a study of blood T cell repertoires in COVID-19. Overall study context: T cells, B-cell-depleted T cells, or PBMCs provided the cDNA or gDNA that served as material.

Germline assignment: CDR1 MNHEY and CDR2 SMNVEV (reference sequence). The V gene end was trimmed by 2 bases and the J gene end by 3 bases; junction bases not matched to a gene: 6. The CDR3 extends over 16 amino acids. Only in-frame clones appear in the TCRdb table, and some are missing; sequencing was by immunoSEQ multiplex PCR. The data hold fewer than 250,000 clones, with roughly 86% observed a single time. The sequence was obtained from a man aged 45-60 years with acute or convalescent COVID-19. The genes are TRBV27 and TRBJ2-7; 11 bases line up with TRBD1. The sample consisted of peripheral blood. The DNA of the CDR3 is TGTGCCAGCAGTTTAAGTCGGACAGGGGGCTTCTACGAGCAGTACTTC. Protein product: CASSLSRTGGFYEQYF.